This TCR beta chain was captured by sequencing in a study of Ad26.COV2.S vaccination and SARS-CoV-2 variants. For the study at large: Ad26.COV2.S arm of COV1001 included the donor. Findings and caveats of the study: Post-vaccination spike-specific CD8+ and CD4+ T cell responses reportedly had substantial breadth. From the TCR breadth and depth analyses, total T cell responses may have been underestimated.

The CDR3 loop spans 16 amino acids. Germline V gene lookup returns CDR1 MDHEN and CDR2 SYDVKM. As to this clone: Its cognate antigen is unknown. Its ends do not fully match the called genes, so a read error is possible.

The treatment denotes: 15 to 20 received Ad26.COV2.S at low or high dose, single or two shots; about 5 received placebo; per-sample allocation not given. Day 63 after the first injection of vaccine or placebo was the sampling time. An adult donor aged 18-55 years was enrolled in Boston. This table comes from immunoSEQ multiplex PCR, and its TCRdb copy is limited to in-frame clones, with some not included. The sample shows approximately 340,000 clones, more than 75% of them seen only once. This receptor was obtained from a person between 18 and 65 years old who received the Ad26.COV2.S COVID-19 vaccine or a placebo. The starting material was peripheral blood, obtained in a trial of Ad26.COV2.S vaccine versus placebo. V is TRBV28 and J is TRBJ2-1, with TRBD2 matching over 8 bases. The CDR3 protein is CASSSPGLAGPFALLF. In DNA, the CDR3 is TGTGCCAGCAGTTCCCCCGGATTAGCGGGGCCCTTCGCCCTCCTCTTC. The full variable domain, with the rest looked up from reference TRBV28 and TRBJ2-1, is DVKVTQSSRYLVKRTGEKVFLECVQDMDHENMFWYRQDPGLGLRLIYFSYDVKMKEKGDIPEGYSVSREKKERFSLILESASTNQTSMYLCASSSPGLAGPFALLFGPGTRLTVL.